This TCR beta chain comes out of a study of T cells in Graves' hyperthyroidism and ophthalmopathy. Details on this clonotype: Its specificity is unknown.

Study-wide results and caveats: Most clonotypes expanded in the thyroid (above 0.001) were also present in blood.

Stable disease denoted Graves' hyperthyroidism without ophthalmopathy progression within 18 months. Diagnoses were established using clinical symptoms, serum thyroxine and TRAb, thyroid ultrasound and orbital computed tomography. Trimming cost V 7 bases and J 0 bases, with 13 bases left between them. Germline CDR1 reads SQVTM; CDR2 reads ANQGSEA. This CDR3 region has 13 residues. From RNA transcripts, TCR beta CDR3 regions were amplified. Primed by the HTBI set, a first-round RT-PCR was run on the TCR CDR3. TCRdb redid the calling of the multiplex PCR reads with MiXCR, one entry per CDR3 protein. The sample holds about 740,000 distinct CDR3 sequences, approximately 15% seen once.

This sequence was found in a woman aged 18-30 years with Graves' hyperthyroidism. Material: blood. The chain links TRBV29-1 to TRBJ2-7; D is possibly TRBD2 (7 bases). CDR3 amino acids: CSAIGGPSYEQYF. CDR3 DNA: TGCAGCGCAATCGGGGGGCCCTCCTACGAGCAGTACTTC.